This is a list of T cell receptor beta chains from one sample in a study of T cell responses to AZD1222 COVID-19 vaccine. Produced via immunoSEQ multiplex PCR; TCRdb's table is partial and in-frame only. The sample lists approximately 140,000 clones; around 90% were seen once. The sequencing used peripheral blood, collected on day 0 of MenACWY control vaccination. These receptor sequences come from an adult in good health. Each CDR3 is given with its conserved first and last residue. Each record gives: D gene, V gene, CDR3 length, clone size, J gene, CDR3 protein, CDR3 DNA. The D gene is left open where the match is weak. Size is stated for part of the rows, as once, few or many counts, or as a class when the clone is expanded.

TRBD1,TRBV7-3,15,NA,TRBJ2-6,CASSRDRAGANVLTF,TGTGCCAGCAGCCGGGACAGGGCTGGGGCCAACGTCCTGACTTTC
NA,TRBV5-1,12,NA,TRBJ2-7,CASSLDAYEQYF,TGCGCCAGCAGCTTGGACGCCTACGAGCAGTACTTC
TRBD2,TRBV9,15,NA,TRBJ2-1,CASSPIAGAYNEQFF,TGTGCCAGCAGCCCTATAGCGGGAGCGTACAATGAGCAGTTCTTC
NA,TRBV10-1,16,NA,TRBJ2-3,CASSEYVGGHTDTQYF,TGCGCCAGCAGTGAGTACGTCGGAGGGCACACAGATACGCAGTATTTT
TRBD1,TRBV27,14,NA,TRBJ1-2,CASTARTGIYGYTF,TGTGCCAGCACCGCCCGGACAGGGATCTATGGCTACACCTTC
NA,TRBV14,15,NA,TRBJ1-1,CASSQDPGGWAEAFF,TGTGCCAGCAGCCAAGATCCCGGGGGATGGGCAGAAGCTTTCTTT
NA,TRBV19,16,NA,TRBJ2-1,CASSQWRGGGYNEQFF,TGTGCCAGTAGCCAATGGCGAGGGGGTGGGTACAATGAGCAGTTCTTC
NA,TRBV7-9,16,NA,TRBJ2-1,CASSPRAGLSYNEQFF,TGTGCCAGCAGCCCAAGGGCGGGCCTGTCCTACAATGAGCAGTTCTTC
NA,TRBV28,14,NA,TRBJ2-1,CASSRTAYSAEQFF,TGTGCCAGCAGCAGGACAGCCTACTCCGCTGAGCAGTTCTTC
TRBD1,TRBV13,13,NA,TRBJ2-7,CASSWGQGAEQYF,TGTGCCAGCAGCTGGGGACAGGGGGCCGAGCAGTACTTC
TRBD1,TRBV9,15,NA,TRBJ2-3,CASSAADRSTDTQYF,TGTGCCAGCAGCGCAGCGGACAGGAGCACAGATACGCAGTATTTT
NA,TRBV6-2/TRBV6-3,14,NA,TRBJ2-7,CASSQPWERYEQYF,TGTGCCAGCAGTCAGCCCTGGGAGCGCTACGAGCAGTACTTC
TRBD1,TRBV3-1/TRBV3-2,15,NA,TRBJ2-5,CASSQRQGIQETQYF,TGTGCCAGCAGCCAACGACAGGGCATACAAGAGACCCAGTACTTC
NA,TRBV15,13,NA,TRBJ1-1,CATSREKNTEAFF,TGTGCCACCAGCAGAGAGAAGAACACTGAAGCTTTCTTT
NA,TRBV14,16,NA,TRBJ2-3,CASSQDPGFGTDTQYF,TGTGCCAGCAGCCAAGATCCGGGTTTTGGGACAGATACGCAGTATTTT
NA,TRBV18,12,NA,TRBJ1-6,CASSPDSQSLHF,TGTGCCAGCTCCCCCGACAGCCAATCCCTCCACTTT
NA,TRBV2,15,NA,TRBJ2-5,CASSEANRVGETQYF,TGTGCCAGCAGTGAAGCCAACAGGGTTGGGGAGACCCAGTACTTC
TRBD1,TRBV5-6,15,few,TRBJ1-1,CASSLEGHGTAEAFF,TGTGCCAGCAGCTTGGAGGGCCACGGGACAGCCGAAGCTTTCTTT
NA,TRBV6-5,15,NA,TRBJ1-6,CASSLDSFYNSPLHF,TGTGCCAGCAGTCTAGACAGCTTTTATAATTCACCCCTCCACTTT
NA,TRBV7-3,15,NA,TRBJ2-2,CASSPGPWTTGELFF,TGTGCCAGCAGCCCCGGGCCCTGGACGACCGGGGAGCTGTTTTTT
NA,TRBV7-3,15,few,TRBJ2-2,CASSLAGAHTGELFF,TGTGCCAGCAGCTTAGCGGGGGCACACACCGGGGAGCTGTTTTTT
NA,TRBV13,17,NA,TRBJ1-6,CASSPRRLGSYNSPLHF,TGTGCCAGCAGTCCTAGACGTTTAGGCTCCTATAATTCACCCCTCCACTTT
NA,TRBV4-1,16,NA,TRBJ1-5,CASSHPPSTGNQPQHF,TGCGCCAGCAGCCACCCACCATCTACGGGCAATCAGCCCCAGCATTTT
NA,TRBV7-9,15,NA,TRBJ1-4,CASSLPSAAGEKLFF,TGTGCCAGCAGCCTACCCTCGGCCGCGGGGGAAAAACTGTTTTTT
NA,TRBV5-1,14,once,TRBJ2-3,CASSLRGGADTQYF,TGCGCCAGCAGCTTGAGGGGTGGGGCAGATACGCAGTATTTT
NA,TRBV5-6,16,once,TRBJ2-2,CASSLDRGKDTGELFF,TGTGCCAGCAGCTTGGATAGAGGGAAGGACACCGGGGAGCTGTTTTTT
NA,TRBV30,12,NA,TRBJ2-7,CAWSGQSYEQYF,TGTGCCTGGTCGGGACAATCCTACGAGCAGTACTTC
TRBD1,TRBV7-9,13,NA,TRBJ2-4,CASSLEGANIQYF,TGTGCCAGCAGCTTAGAGGGGGCGAACATTCAGTACTTC
NA,TRBV7-9,14,NA,TRBJ2-7,CASSSNGSPYEQYF,TGTGCCAGCAGCTCCAACGGGAGTCCCTACGAGCAGTACTTC
NA,TRBV27,17,NA,TRBJ2-6,CASSWNGAYSGANVLTF,TGTGCCAGCAGTTGGAACGGAGCTTACTCTGGGGCCAACGTCCTGACTTTC
NA,TRBV6-1,12,NA,TRBJ1-6,CASSPGNSPLHF,TGTGCCAGCAGCCCAGGGAATTCACCCCTCCACTTT
NA,TRBV19,12,few,TRBJ2-7,CASSMSTNEQYF,TGTGCCAGTAGTATGTCGACGAACGAGCAGTACTTC
NA,TRBV12-3/TRBV12-4,12,once,TRBJ1-3,CASTLGRNTIYF,TGTGCCAGCACCCTTGGTCGTAACACCATATATTTT
NA,TRBV10-3,15,once,TRBJ1-5,CAISDDGGRDQPQHF,TGTGCCATCAGTGATGATGGGGGGAGGGATCAGCCCCAGCATTTT
TRBD1,TRBV2,14,NA,TRBJ1-1,CASRVTGEDTEAFF,TGTGCCAGCAGAGTGACAGGGGAGGACACTGAAGCTTTCTTT
NA,TRBV25-1,13,NA,TRBJ2-4,CASSAGRLNIQYF,TGTGCCAGCAGCGCGGGCCGTCTAAACATTCAGTACTTC
NA,TRBV27,15,NA,TRBJ2-2,CASSLGGGAGGELFF,TGTGCCAGCAGTTTAGGTGGGGGGGCCGGTGGGGAGCTGTTTTTT